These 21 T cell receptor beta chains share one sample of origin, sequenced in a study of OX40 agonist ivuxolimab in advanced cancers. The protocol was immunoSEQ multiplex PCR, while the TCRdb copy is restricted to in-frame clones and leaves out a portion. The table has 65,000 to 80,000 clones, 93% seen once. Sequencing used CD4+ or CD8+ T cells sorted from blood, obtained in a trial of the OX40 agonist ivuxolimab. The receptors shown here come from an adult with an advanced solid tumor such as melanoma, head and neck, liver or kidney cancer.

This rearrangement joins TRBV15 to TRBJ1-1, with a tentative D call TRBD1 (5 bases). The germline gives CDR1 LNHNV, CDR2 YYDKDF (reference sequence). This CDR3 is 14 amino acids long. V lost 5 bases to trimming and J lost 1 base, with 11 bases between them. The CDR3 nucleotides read TGTGCCACCAGCTACGATGGACAGAACACTGAAGCTTTCTTT. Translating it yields CATSYDGQNTEAFF.

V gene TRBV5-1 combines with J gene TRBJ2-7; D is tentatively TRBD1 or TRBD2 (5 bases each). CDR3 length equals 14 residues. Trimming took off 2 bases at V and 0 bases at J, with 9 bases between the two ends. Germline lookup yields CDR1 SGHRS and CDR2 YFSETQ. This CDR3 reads CASSFGTDSYEQYF. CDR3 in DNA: TGCGCCAGCAGCTTCGGGACGGACTCCTACGAGCAGTACTTC.

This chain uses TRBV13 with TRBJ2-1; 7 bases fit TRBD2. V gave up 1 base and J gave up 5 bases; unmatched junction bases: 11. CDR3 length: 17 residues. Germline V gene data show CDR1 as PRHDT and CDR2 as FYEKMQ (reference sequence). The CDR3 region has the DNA TGTGCCAGCAGCTTAGCCCTAGGGGCTAGCGGCAACAATGAGCAGTTCTTC. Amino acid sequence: CASSLALGASGNNEQFF.

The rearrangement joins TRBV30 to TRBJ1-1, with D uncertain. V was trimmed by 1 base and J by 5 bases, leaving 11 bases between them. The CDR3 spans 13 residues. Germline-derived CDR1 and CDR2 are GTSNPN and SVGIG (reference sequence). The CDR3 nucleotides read TGTGCCTGGAGTGCCGGCGACTGGACTGAAGCTTTCTTT. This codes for CAWSAGDWTEAFF.

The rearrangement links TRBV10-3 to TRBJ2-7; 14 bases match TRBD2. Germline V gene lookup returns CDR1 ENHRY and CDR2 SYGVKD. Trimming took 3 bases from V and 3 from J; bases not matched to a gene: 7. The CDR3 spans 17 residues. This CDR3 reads CAISDGAGLAGGYEQYF. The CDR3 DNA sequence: TGTGCCATCAGTGACGGGGCAGGACTAGCGGGAGGCTACGAGCAGTACTTC.

The CDR3 loop reads CASSSSGGYEAFF. The CDR3, as DNA: TGTGCCAGCAGCTCTAGTGGGGGATATGAAGCTTTCTTT. This chain links TRBV9 with TRBJ1-1, with D maybe TRBD1 (5 bases). The germline V and J ends were trimmed by 4 bases and 7 bases, with 14 bases remaining between them. Germline-derived CDR1 and CDR2 are SGDLS and YYNGEE. This CDR3 has 13 residues.

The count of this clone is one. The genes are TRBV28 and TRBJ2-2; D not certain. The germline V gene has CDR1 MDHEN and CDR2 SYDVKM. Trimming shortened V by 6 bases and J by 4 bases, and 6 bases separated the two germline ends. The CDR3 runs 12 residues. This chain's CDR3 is CASSLSTGELFF. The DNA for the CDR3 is TGTGCCAGCAGCTTAAGCACCGGGGAGCTGTTTTTT.

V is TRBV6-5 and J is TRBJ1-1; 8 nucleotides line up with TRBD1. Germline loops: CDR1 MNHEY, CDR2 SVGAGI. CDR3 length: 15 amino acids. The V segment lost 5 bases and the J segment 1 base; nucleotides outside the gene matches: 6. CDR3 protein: CASSPGGAANTEAFF. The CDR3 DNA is TGTGCCAGCAGTCCAGGGGGCGCGGCGAACACTGAAGCTTTCTTT.

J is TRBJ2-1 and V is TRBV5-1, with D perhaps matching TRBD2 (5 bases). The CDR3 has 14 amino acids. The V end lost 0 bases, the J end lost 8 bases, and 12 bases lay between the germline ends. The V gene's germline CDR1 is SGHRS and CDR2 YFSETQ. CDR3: CASSLGEPVDEQFF. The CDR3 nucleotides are TGCGCCAGCAGCTTGGGGGAGCCGGTCGATGAGCAGTTCTTC. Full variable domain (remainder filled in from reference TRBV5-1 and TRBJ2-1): KAGVTQTPRYLIKTRGQQVTLSCSPISGHRSVSWYQQTPGQGLQFLFEYFSETQRNKGNFPGRFSGRQFSNSRSEMNVSTLELGDSALYLCASSLGEPVDEQFFGPGTRLTVL.

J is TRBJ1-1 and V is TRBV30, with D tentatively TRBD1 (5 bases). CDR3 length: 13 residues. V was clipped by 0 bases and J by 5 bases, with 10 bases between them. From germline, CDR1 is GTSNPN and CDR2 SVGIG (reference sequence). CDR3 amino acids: CAWSVRWGTEAFF. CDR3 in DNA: TGTGCCTGGAGTGTACGCTGGGGGACTGAAGCTTTCTTT.

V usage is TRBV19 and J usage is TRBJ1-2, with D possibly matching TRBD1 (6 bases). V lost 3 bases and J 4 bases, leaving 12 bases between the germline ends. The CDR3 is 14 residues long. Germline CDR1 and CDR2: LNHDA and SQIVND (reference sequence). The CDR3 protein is CASSIPGTSYGYTF. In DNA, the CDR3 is TGTGCCAGTAGTATCCCCGGGACATCCTATGGCTACACCTTC.

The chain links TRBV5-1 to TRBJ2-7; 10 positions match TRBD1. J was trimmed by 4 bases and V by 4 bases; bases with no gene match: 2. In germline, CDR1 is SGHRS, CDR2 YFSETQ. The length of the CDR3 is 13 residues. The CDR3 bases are TGCGCCAGCAGCGCGGGACAGGGGTACGAGCAGTACTTC. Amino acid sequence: CASSAGQGYEQYF.

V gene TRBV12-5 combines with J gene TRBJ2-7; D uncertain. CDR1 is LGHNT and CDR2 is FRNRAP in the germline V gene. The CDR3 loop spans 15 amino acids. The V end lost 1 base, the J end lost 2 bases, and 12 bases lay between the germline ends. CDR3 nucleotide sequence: TGTGCTAGTGGTTTGGGGCCTACAGTAACCTACGAGCAGTACTTC. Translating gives CASGLGPTVTYEQYF.

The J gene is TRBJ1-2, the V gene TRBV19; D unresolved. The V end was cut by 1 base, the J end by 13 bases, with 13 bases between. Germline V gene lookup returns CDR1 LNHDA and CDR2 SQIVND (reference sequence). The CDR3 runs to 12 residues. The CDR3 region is CASSIGDGDLTF. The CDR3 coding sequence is TGTGCCAGTAGTATAGGAGATGGGGATCTCACCTTC.

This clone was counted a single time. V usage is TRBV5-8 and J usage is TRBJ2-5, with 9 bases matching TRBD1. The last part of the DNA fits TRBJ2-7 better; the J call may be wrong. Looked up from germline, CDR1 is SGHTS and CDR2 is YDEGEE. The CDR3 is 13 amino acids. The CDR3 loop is CASSVQGAHEQYF. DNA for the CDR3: TGTGCCAGCAGCGTACAGGGGGCCCACGAGCAGTACTTC.

CDR3 bases: TGTGCCAGCAGGGCGGGCCTTCGAGGGTTAGGGCAGGACTATGGCTACACCTTC. Translated, it gives CASRAGLRGLGQDYGYTF. The chain links TRBV2 to TRBJ1-2, with D unresolved. CDR1 is SNHLY, CDR2 FYNNEI, per germline. CDR3 size: 18 residues. V shed 6 bases and J shed 3 bases, with 26 bases lying between them.

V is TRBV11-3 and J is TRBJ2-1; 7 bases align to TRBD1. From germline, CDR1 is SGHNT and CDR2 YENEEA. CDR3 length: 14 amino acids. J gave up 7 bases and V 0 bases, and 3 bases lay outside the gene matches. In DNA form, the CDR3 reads TGTGCCAGCAGCTTAGAACAGGGGCGGAATGAGCAGTTCTTC. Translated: CASSLEQGRNEQFF.

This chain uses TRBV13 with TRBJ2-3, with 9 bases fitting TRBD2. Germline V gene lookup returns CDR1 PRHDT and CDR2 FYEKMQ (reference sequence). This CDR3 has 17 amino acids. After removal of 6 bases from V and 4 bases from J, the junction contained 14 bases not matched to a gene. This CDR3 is CASSERLAARGADTQYF. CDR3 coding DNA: TGTGCCAGCAGTGAGAGACTAGCGGCAAGGGGGGCAGATACGCAGTATTTT. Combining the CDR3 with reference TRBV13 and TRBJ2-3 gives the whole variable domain AAGVIQSPRHLIKEKRETATLKCYPIPRHDTVYWYQQGPGQDPQFLISFYEKMQSDKGSIPDRFSAQQFSDYHSELNMSSLELGDSALYFCASSERLAARGADTQYFGPGTRLTVL.

CDR3: CASSQGQTYGYTF. The CDR3 DNA reads as TGCGCCAGCAGCCAAGGACAGACCTATGGCTACACCTTC. The V gene is TRBV4-1, the J gene TRBJ1-2; D might be TRBD1 (5 bases). This CDR3 spans 13 amino acids. Germline values: CDR1 MGHRA, CDR2 YSYEKL. V lost 1 base and J 4 bases, leaving 7 bases between the germline ends.

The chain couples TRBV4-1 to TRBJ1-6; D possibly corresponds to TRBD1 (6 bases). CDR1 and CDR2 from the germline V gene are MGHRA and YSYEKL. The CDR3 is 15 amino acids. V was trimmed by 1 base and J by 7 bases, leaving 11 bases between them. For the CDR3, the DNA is TGCGCCAGCAGCCAAGCCGGACAGTCAAATTCACCCCTCCACTTT. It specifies CASSQAGQSNSPLHF.

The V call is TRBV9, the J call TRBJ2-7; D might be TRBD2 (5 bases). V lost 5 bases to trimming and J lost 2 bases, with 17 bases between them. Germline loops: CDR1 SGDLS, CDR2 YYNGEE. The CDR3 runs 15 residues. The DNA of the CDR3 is TGTGCCAGCAGTCCCTCGGGGATAACTGCCTACGAGCAGTACTTC. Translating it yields CASSPSGITAYEQYF.